What follows are 2 T cell receptor beta chains derived from one specimen sequenced in a study of cytomegalovirus exposure and HLA in healthy donors. Primers included in the PCR were 60 Vbeta and 13 Jbeta primers. Here immunoSEQ multiplex PCR was the method, and the copy in TCRdb shows in-frame clones only, minus some. The repertoire holds about 160,000 clones, about 77% seen once, with around 1.3% in the top ten. The sequenced sample consisted of PBMCs. Every receptor here comes from a woman aged 50 to 60 in good health and CMV-seronegative.

The J gene is TRBJ1-2, the V gene TRBV5-4; TRBD1 might be the D (5 bases). The length of the CDR3 is 14 residues. Germline-derived CDR1 and CDR2 are SGHNT and YYREEE (reference sequence). Trimming left V 0 bases short and J 0 bases short, with 6 bases between. The CDR3 DNA is TGTGCCAGCAGCTTGGAGGGGACTAACTATGGCTACACCTTC. This encodes CASSLEGTNYGYTF. The full variable domain, in which reference TRBV5-4 and TRBJ1-2 provide the parts outside the CDR3, is ETGVTQSPTHLIKTRGQQVTLRCSSQSGHNTVSWYQQALGQGPQFIFQYYREEENGRGNFPPRFSGLQFPNYSSELNVNALELDDSALYLCASSLEGTNYGYTFGSGTRLTVV.

The genes are TRBV5-1 and TRBJ1-6, with D possibly TRBD1 on 5 matching bases. The CDR3 contains 17 residues. Per the germline V gene, CDR1 is SGHRS and CDR2 is YFSETQ. Trimming took 0 bases from V and 2 from J, leaving 12 bases between them. CDR3 protein: CASSLGLQGPYNSPLHF. The CDR3 coding sequence is TGCGCCAGCAGCTTGGGACTTCAGGGTCCCTATAATTCACCCCTCCACTTT.